This TCR beta chain emerged from a study of CD8 T cells in ankylosing spondylitis. Study-level results: Disease-linked clones bore a CD8+ phenotype and were relatively rare in peripheral blood. Seemingly distinctive of ankylosing spondylitis blood was a TCR beta motif formed by eight highly homologous variants.

Germline loops: CDR1 SGHTA, CDR2 FQGTGA. Trimming removed 2 bases at V and 1 base at J, with 8 bases between. The CDR3 runs 14 residues. TCRdb ran MiXCR on the 5' RACE reads and lists one entry per CDR3 protein. Seen here are approximately 300,000 distinct CDR3 sequences, roughly 8% observed once, and the top ten hold less than 15%. This clonotype came up a few times. Its antigen is undetermined. The chain is built from TRBV7-3 and TRBJ1-1; D unclear. Sequencing was done on a sample of blood, either unsorted or a sorted T cell fraction (not recorded which). The origin of this receptor is a male donor with ankylosing spondylitis. CDR3 residues: CASSLYGENTEAFF. The CDR3, as DNA: TGTGCCAGCAGCTTATACGGAGAGAACACTGAAGCTTTCTTT.